The 4 T cell receptor beta chains listed next were all sequenced from one sample in a study of cytomegalovirus exposure and HLA in healthy donors (dated 2017 in TCRdb). Libraries were constructed by the immunoSEQ multiplex PCR assay. In its TCRdb copy, this immuneACCESS table keeps in-frame sequences only and misses some clones. Where compared with another copy, unresolved V genes explain less than half of these, and the others have no known cause. The sample data list hundreds of thousands of clones, and around 86% of these were observed just once. Under 0.95% of the sample rests with the top ten. The source material was PBMCs. These TCRs come from a woman aged 18-29 years in good health and CMV-seronegative.

This clone was counted a single time. V and J are TRBV5-8 and TRBJ1-2, with D perhaps matching TRBD1 (6 bases). In germline, CDR1 is SGHTS, CDR2 YDEGEE. Trimming took off 4 bases at V and 4 bases at J, with 17 bases between the two ends. This CDR3 is 15 amino acids long. The CDR3 loop is CASSPRPGEGYGYTF. The CDR3, as DNA: TGTGCCAGCAGCCCCCGGCCAGGGGAAGGCTATGGCTACACCTTC.

The rearrangement joins TRBV27 to TRBJ2-2, with D tentatively TRBD2 (5 bases). The CDR3 is made up of 19 amino acids. Trimming removed 0 bases at V and 0 bases at J, with 17 bases between. Germline lookup yields CDR1 MNHEY and CDR2 SMNVEV (reference sequence). This CDR3 is CASSLSGGIAPANTGELFF. The CDR3, as DNA: TGTGCCAGCAGTTTATCTGGTGGGATAGCGCCAGCGAACACCGGGGAGCTGTTTTTT.

V usage is TRBV7-8 and J usage is TRBJ2-1; TRBD2 agrees at 14 bases. V was clipped by 3 bases and J by 8 bases; unmatched bases: 15. The germline CDR1 and CDR2 sequences are SGHVS and FQNEAQ. This CDR3 spans 19 amino acids. This CDR3 reads CASSFTGTSGSSLPYEQFF. CDR3 in DNA: TGTGCCAGCAGCTTTACCGGGACTAGCGGGAGCAGTTTACCCTATGAGCAGTTCTTC.

This clone came up once. J is TRBJ2-2 and V is TRBV28; no definite D call. Germline assignment: CDR1 MDHEN and CDR2 SYDVKM. The CDR3 length is 16 residues. The germline V and J ends were trimmed by 6 bases and 6 bases, with 20 bases remaining between them. The CDR3 sequence: CASRPPIRPGSGELFF. As DNA, the CDR3 is TGTGCCAGCAGACCCCCGATCAGGCCTGGCTCCGGGGAGCTGTTTTTT.